The rows below give T cell receptor beta chains drawn from one sample of a study of regulatory T cells in long-lasting Graves disease. Each CDR3 protein is one row after TCRdb ran MiXCR on the multiplex PCR reads. The table records about 560,000 distinct CDR3 sequences, about 15% of them present only once. These data also featured in a second study, about T cells in Graves' hyperthyroidism and ophthalmopathy.

The sequencing used peripheral blood mononuclear cells (PBMCs), collected at new diagnosis, from a patient treated with antithyroid drugs. These receptors all stem from a man younger than 35 with Graves disease. The CDR3 runs from the conserved cysteine through the conserved F or W. Clone size, where shown, is once, few, many, or a class for clones that have expanded.

TRBV3-1	13	-	TRBJ1-1	CASSPHENTEAFF
TRBV9	15	few	TRBJ2-1	CASSVDGSHYNEQFF
TRBV6-1	12	-	TRBJ2-4	CAITGGKNIQYF
TRBV20-1	20	many	TRBJ1-1	CSARVWEGGTFPRMNTEAFF
TRBV15	17	many	TRBJ2-3	CATSRDGWTASTDTQYF
TRBV6-1	13	many	TRBJ1-5	CASTDSRNQPQHF
TRBV6-1	12	many	TRBJ1-1	CATRAVNTEAFF
TRBV4-1	15	few	TRBJ2-7	CASSQLVGSPYEQYF
TRBV13	15	-	TRBJ1-2	CASSLTDQGGLGYTF
TRBV30	13	many	TRBJ1-1	CAWSLGADTEAFF
TRBV7-2	13	-	TRBJ1-6	CASSPEGILPLHF
TRBV4-1	14	few	TRBJ1-2	CASSLGGTSYGYTF
TRBV7-3	15	few	TRBJ2-1	CASSLTSGARGEQFF
TRBV20-1	15	many	TRBJ2-1	CSARDRREAYNEQFF
TRBV27	17	-	TRBJ1-1	CASRRSAGQGANIEAFF
TRBV5-1	15	-	TRBJ2-2	CASSLGGLGTGELFF
TRBV28	14	few	TRBJ2-7	CASMPQGARSEQYF
TRBV19	15	-	TRBJ2-5	CASSPSQGAGKTQYF
TRBV2	19	many	TRBJ2-1	CASSEGLAGGPYSYNEQFF
TRBV28	14	many	TRBJ1-1	CASSSAALYTEAFF
TRBV12-3/TRBV12-4	15	many	TRBJ2-7	CASTSGTSGINEQYF
TRBV20-1	22	-	TRBJ2-1	CSARDRDGGTSGSGGSYNEQFF
TRBV12-3/TRBV12-4	14	many	TRBJ1-1	CASSLTDLNTEAFF
TRBV5-8	15	-	TRBJ2-6	CASSRTGDGANVLTF
TRBV28	14	-	TRBJ2-7	CASSFLGPQAGQYF
TRBV12-3/TRBV12-4	14	-	TRBJ1-6	CASSLQGRNSPLHF
TRBV12-3/TRBV12-4	17	many	TRBJ2-5	CASSSGLAGLYQETQYF